The 31 T cell receptor beta chains given below trace back to one sample, sequenced in a study of blood T cells in healthy people across ages. A second 7 to 11 cycle PCR used barcoded and J-beta primers. TCRdb processed the 5' RACE reads anew with MiXCR; each CDR3 protein has one entry. The sample holds 600,000 to 850,000 distinct CDR3 sequences, roughly 25% seen once. This sample also belongs to another study, concerning T cells of mothers and their children.

The material sequenced was blood. These receptors came from a boy aged 5-17 years in good health.

The rearrangement links TRBV5-1 to TRBJ1-2; a weak D match, TRBD1 (6 bases). The germline V gene has CDR1 SGHRS and CDR2 YFSETQ. Trimming removed 1 base at V and 0 bases at J, with 10 bases between. CDR3 length equals 15 residues. The CDR3 is CASSLYRGTNYGYTF. The CDR3 nucleotides read TGCGCCAGCAGCTTGTATAGGGGGACTAACTATGGCTACACCTTC.

The chain joins TRBV28 to TRBJ2-1; TRBD2 matches at 12 bases. The germline CDR1 and CDR2 sequences are MDHEN and SYDVKM. The CDR3 has 16 amino acids. The J segment lost 8 bases and the V segment lost 6 bases, leaving 11 bases of the junction unmatched. CDR3 residues: CASSLASGRALYEQFF. CDR3 in DNA: TGTGCCAGCAGCTTGGCTAGCGGGAGGGCCCTGTATGAGCAGTTCTTC.

This clonotype has just a few counts. The chain uses TRBV24-1 and TRBJ1-2; no clear D gene. The CDR3 is made up of 13 amino acids. The germline CDR1 and CDR2 sequences are KGHDR and SFDVKD. V lost 5 bases to trimming and J lost 5 bases, with 11 bases between them. CDR3 protein: CATSARGGYGYTF. The CDR3 DNA follows: TGTGCCACCAGTGCCCGAGGAGGGTATGGCTACACCTTC.

This clonotype was seen a handful of times. V and J are TRBV7-8 and TRBJ2-3; TRBD2 matches 13 bases. Germline lookup yields CDR1 SGHVS and CDR2 FQNEAQ. V gave up 5 bases and J gave up 1 base; unmatched junction bases: 15. This CDR3 region has 20 residues. Here the CDR3 reads CASSTPEGTSGTVGTDTQYF. The CDR3 nucleotides read TGTGCCAGCAGCACCCCGGAAGGGACTAGCGGGACGGTTGGCACAGATACGCAGTATTTT.

This chain joins TRBV20-1 and TRBJ2-5; 7 nucleotides align to TRBD1. There are 16 residues in the CDR3. Germline V lookup: CDR1 DFQATT, CDR2 SNEGSKA (reference sequence). The trim removed 3 bases at V and 2 bases at J, leaving 12 bases unmatched. For the CDR3, the DNA is TGCAGTGCTAGCGCGACTGAGACAGGGTGGCAAGAGACCCAGTACTTC. Its translation is CSASATETGWQETQYF.

This clonotype showed up just a few times. The chain uses TRBV20-1 and TRBJ1-1; TRBD1 agrees at 7 bases. Germline-derived CDR1 and CDR2 are DFQATT and SNEGSKA (reference sequence). V lost 5 bases, J lost 0 bases, and 3 bases stayed unmatched. The CDR3 length is 13 residues. CDR3 nucleotide sequence: TGCAGTGCTTTCGGGACAGTGAACACTGAAGCTTTCTTT. Encoded protein: CSAFGTVNTEAFF.

The chain has TRBV27 and TRBJ1-3; D call uncertain. The CDR3 runs to 15 residues. Germline V gene data show CDR1 as MNHEY and CDR2 as SMNVEV (reference sequence). With 5 bases removed from V and 0 bases from J, the gap between germline ends came to 11 bases. Here the CDR3 reads CASSPQFYSGNTIYF. CDR3 DNA: TGTGCCAGCAGTCCGCAGTTTTACTCTGGAAACACCATATATTTT.

This clonotype was seen only a few times. The J gene is TRBJ1-6, the V gene TRBV28; no reliable D call. This CDR3 spans 16 amino acids. V was trimmed by 6 bases and J by 10 bases, leaving 22 bases between them. Germline-derived CDR1 and CDR2 are MDHEN and SYDVKM. CDR3 DNA sequence: TGTGCCAGCAGCTCACCCATGAGGGTTATTGGGTCACCCCTCCACTTT. As protein: CASSSPMRVIGSPLHF.

This clonotype showed up just a few times. The rearrangement joins TRBV11-1 to TRBJ2-7, with D hard to call. Trimming took 3 bases from V and 3 from J, leaving 9 bases between them. The germline V gene encodes CDR1 SGHAT and CDR2 FQDESV (reference sequence). The CDR3 is 13 amino acids. As DNA, the CDR3 is TGTGCCAGCAGCTTCACCCCTCTCTACGAGCAGTACTTC. Translated, it gives CASSFTPLYEQYF.

The chain joins TRBV2 to TRBJ2-2; D not resolved. This CDR3 is built from 15 residues. Trimming took off 7 bases at V and 4 bases at J, with 16 bases between the two ends. The V gene's germline CDR1 is SNHLY and CDR2 FYNNEI. CDR3 coding DNA: TGTGCCAGCAACCCCTTGGAAGTGGGCACCGGGGAGCTGTTTTTT. It yields the protein CASNPLEVGTGELFF.

This clonotype was observed a handful of times. This chain uses TRBV29-1 with TRBJ2-1; 13 bases line up with TRBD2. The CDR3 length is 17 residues. In germline, CDR1 is SQVTM, CDR2 ANQGSEA. The junction had 8 bases not matched to a gene; V was cut back by 4 bases and J by 2 bases. The CDR3 bases are TGCAGCGTTGTGGGACTAGCGGGGTCTTGGGCCTACAATGAGCAGTTCTTC. Translating it yields CSVVGLAGSWAYNEQFF.

V usage is TRBV5-1 and J usage is TRBJ2-5, with 7 bases identical to TRBD1. The J call may be faulty, since TRBJ2-7 better matches the DNA end. This CDR3 has 16 residues. Germline V gene sequence: CDR1 SGHRS, CDR2 YFSETQ. The CDR3 reads CASSSGRDSGSGEQYF. The CDR3, as DNA: TGCGCCAGCAGCTCTGGACGGGACAGTGGGTCCGGCGAGCAGTACTTC.

Of note for this clonotype: This likely comes from a read error, as the CDR3 has no conserved phenylalanine or tryptophan at its end. The chain combines TRBV4-2 with TRBJ2-7; no clear D. V was clipped by 0 bases and J by 0 bases, with 6 bases between them. This CDR3 contains 14 residues. Per germline, CDR1 LGHNA and CDR2 YNFKEQ. Here the CDR3 DNA reads TGTGCCAGCAGCCAAGACGCCAGCTCCTACGAGCAGTACTCC. Translating it yields CASSQDASSYEQYS.

This clonotype was counted only a few times. V is TRBV2 and J is TRBJ1-6; D gene uncertain. There are 13 residues in the CDR3. Germline CDR1 reads SNHLY; CDR2 reads FYNNEI. Trimming cost V 11 bases and J 0 bases, with 8 bases left between them. The CDR3 DNA is TGTGCCGGGAAAAGCTCCTATAATTCACCCCTCCACTTT. It codes for CAGKSSYNSPLHF.

This clonotype turned up a few times. The CDR3 coding sequence is TGTGCCAGCTCCGATTACAGGGCCCCCGGCACTGAAGCTTTCTTT. This sequence encodes CASSDYRAPGTEAFF. The V gene is TRBV2, the J gene TRBJ1-1, with D maybe TRBD1 (6 bases). The germline V gene has CDR1 SNHLY and CDR2 FYNNEI. The CDR3 covers 15 residues. Deletions cut 8 bases from V and 4 bases from J, with 20 bases between.

This clonotype has just a few counts. The chain is built from TRBV20-1 and TRBJ2-1, with a tentative D call TRBD2 (6 bases). Germline V CDR1 and CDR2: DFQATT, SNEGSKA (reference sequence). This CDR3 comprises 14 residues. V was clipped by 6 bases and J by 1 base, with 13 bases between them. The CDR3 is CSAEGRASYNEQFF. The CDR3 bases are TGCAGTGCGGAGGGACGCGCTTCCTACAATGAGCAGTTCTTC.

The chain recombines TRBV9 with TRBJ1-2, with 8 bases identical to TRBD1. The CDR3 covers 15 residues. Per the germline V gene, CDR1 is SGDLS and CDR2 is YYNGEE. Trimming took 0 bases from V and 6 from J; bases not matched to a gene: 7. The CDR3 sequence: CASSVGSRTGNGYTF. In DNA form, the CDR3 reads TGTGCCAGCAGCGTAGGGTCCCGGACAGGGAATGGCTACACCTTC.

The chain uses TRBV5-1 and TRBJ2-7, with D maybe TRBD2 (6 bases). V lost 0 bases, J lost 6 bases, and 10 bases lay in between. The germline gives CDR1 SGHRS, CDR2 YFSETQ. This CDR3 comprises 13 residues. Here the CDR3 reads CASSLARESEQYF. The CDR3 coding sequence is TGCGCCAGCAGCTTGGCCCGGGAGTCCGAGCAGTACTTC.

This clonotype showed up just a few times. The chain links TRBV11-2 to TRBJ2-5, with TRBD2 matching over 8 bases. The germline CDR1 and CDR2 sequences are SGHAT and FQNNGV. Trimming took 5 bases from V and 1 from J; bases not matched to a gene: 9. The CDR3 totals 16 residues. The DNA for the CDR3 is TGTGCCAGCAGCCCCAAACGACTAGCGAGCCAAGAGACCCAGTACTTC. As protein: CASSPKRLASQETQYF. Filled out from reference TRBV11-2 and TRBJ2-5, the complete variable domain reads EAGVAQSPRYKIIEKRQSVAFWCNPISGHATLYWYQQILGQGPKLLIQFQNNGVVDDSQLPKDRFSAERLKGVDSTLKIQPAKLEDSAVYLCASSPKRLASQETQYFGPGTRLLVL.

This clonotype was counted a few times. The chain recombines TRBV25-1 with TRBJ2-3; maybe TRBD2 (5 bases). Germline CDR1 MGHDK, CDR2 SYGVNS. V was shortened by 0 bases and J by 9 bases, with 7 bases between the two germline ends. The CDR3 spans 12 residues. CDR3: CASSEYSGTQYF. CDR3 nucleotides: TGTGCCAGCAGTGAATATTCGGGGACGCAGTATTTT.

Details on this clonotype: One end of the junction fails to match germline, which may point to a read error. V gene TRBV6-5 combines with J gene TRBJ1-4; D is perhaps TRBD1 (6 bases). This CDR3 contains 14 residues. Germline V gene sequence: CDR1 MNHEY, CDR2 SVGAGI. The CDR3 DNA reads as TGTGCCAGCAGCTACAGGGAGGGGAGTGAAAAGCTGTTTTTT. Its protein product is CASSYREGSEKLFF.

This clonotype was counted a few times. V gene TRBV29-1 combines with J gene TRBJ2-1; D gene uncertain. This CDR3 has 13 residues. The ends were cut back, 3 bases at V and 4 bases at J, with 10 bases in the middle. Germline loops: CDR1 SQVTM, CDR2 ANQGSEA. CDR3 nucleotides: TGCAGCGTTGATGGCGGAGATTACAATGAGCAGTTCTTC. Amino acids: CSVDGGDYNEQFF.

This clonotype was observed a handful of times. This chain's CDR3 is CASSPVVSQDFNQPQHF. Written as DNA, the CDR3 is TGTGCCAGCAGCCCCGTGGTGTCACAGGACTTCAATCAGCCCCAGCATTTT. The chain is built from TRBV6-1 and TRBJ1-5; perhaps TRBD1 as D (5 bases). The length of the CDR3 is 17 residues. From germline, CDR1 is MNHNS and CDR2 SASEGT. V dropped 6 bases and J dropped 3 bases, with 21 bases sitting between them.

Turning to this clonotype: One end of the junction varies from germline; a read error may be responsible. The chain uses TRBV4-1 and TRBJ2-7; TRBD2 aligns across 7 bases. Germline CDR1 is MGHRA and CDR2 is YSYEKL. The CDR3 length is 14 residues. The CDR3 region is CASSRGGSSYERYF. The CDR3 coding sequence is TGCGCCAGCAGCCGCGGGGGATCCTCCTACGAGCGGTACTTC.

This chain links TRBV6-2 or TRBV6-3 with TRBJ2-1; TRBD2 matches at 8 bases. The V gene's germline CDR1 is MNHEY and CDR2 SVGEGT. This CDR3 has 13 amino acids. V shed 7 bases and J 7 bases; nucleotides not matched to a gene: 6. The CDR3 bases are TGTGCCAGCACTCAAGGCGGGGGGAATGAGCAGTTCTTC. Translation: CASTQGGGNEQFF.

This clonotype came up a few times. The chain carries TRBV24-1 and TRBJ2-1; TRBD2 aligns across 10 bases. With 1 base clipped from V and 8 bases from J, the junction kept 4 bases outside the gene matches. The CDR3 runs 15 residues. From germline, CDR1 is KGHDR and CDR2 SFDVKD. CDR3 region: CATSDLAGGQDEQFF. CDR3 DNA sequence: TGTGCCACCAGTGATTTAGCGGGAGGGCAGGATGAGCAGTTCTTC.

A few counts support this clonotype. J is TRBJ2-5 and V is TRBV7-8, with a weak D call TRBD2 (5 bases). The ends were cut back, 2 bases at V and 4 bases at J, with 11 bases in the middle. The germline CDR1 and CDR2 sequences are SGHVS and FQNEAQ. The CDR3 runs 14 residues. CDR3 loop: CASSLLVAGETQYF. The CDR3 coding sequence is TGTGCCAGCAGCTTATTGGTGGCGGGAGAGACCCAGTACTTC.

CDR3 coding DNA: TGTGCCAGCAGCCTTAGGGCCGGGTCAGATACGCAGTATTTT. Protein product: CASSLRAGSDTQYF. The J gene is TRBJ2-3, the V gene TRBV7-2; D call uncertain. Between the trimmed V and J ends, which lost 5 bases and 4 bases, there was a span of 13 bases. Germline assignment: CDR1 SGHTA and CDR2 FQGNSA. The CDR3 contains 14 residues.

The genes are TRBV4-1 and TRBJ2-5, with TRBD1 as a possible D gene (6 bases). The closer fit of TRBJ2-7 to the DNA end suggests the J call may be wrong. The CDR3 extends over 17 amino acids. CDR1 MGHRA and CDR2 YSYEKL come from the germline V gene. This CDR3 is CASSQDEGAGVRGEQYF. The CDR3 DNA reads TGCGCCAGCAGCCAAGATGAAGGGGCAGGGGTTCGAGGCGAGCAGTACTTC.

The rearrangement uses TRBV28 and TRBJ2-3; D not certain. This CDR3 contains 15 residues. Germline CDR1 and CDR2: MDHEN and SYDVKM. Deletions cut 3 bases from V and 2 bases from J, with 12 bases between. The CDR3 DNA follows: TGTGCCAGCAGTTTTCAGAACTTCCTCACAGATACGCAGTATTTT. Its protein is CASSFQNFLTDTQYF. The complete variable domain, with remaining parts taken from reference TRBV28 and TRBJ2-3, reads DVKVTQSSRYLVKRTGEKVFLECVQDMDHENMFWYRQDPGLGLRLIYFSYDVKMKEKGDIPEGYSVSREKKERFSLILESASTNQTSMYLCASSFQNFLTDTQYFGPGTRLTVL.

J is TRBJ1-2 and V is TRBV18; D gene ambiguous. This CDR3 comprises 14 residues. The germline gives CDR1 KGHSH, CDR2 LQKENI. V was pared by 4 bases and J by 4 bases, with 13 bases between. CDR3 bases: TGTGCCAGCTCACGGAGCGGACTTCTCTATGGCTACACCTTC. Encoded protein: CASSRSGLLYGYTF.